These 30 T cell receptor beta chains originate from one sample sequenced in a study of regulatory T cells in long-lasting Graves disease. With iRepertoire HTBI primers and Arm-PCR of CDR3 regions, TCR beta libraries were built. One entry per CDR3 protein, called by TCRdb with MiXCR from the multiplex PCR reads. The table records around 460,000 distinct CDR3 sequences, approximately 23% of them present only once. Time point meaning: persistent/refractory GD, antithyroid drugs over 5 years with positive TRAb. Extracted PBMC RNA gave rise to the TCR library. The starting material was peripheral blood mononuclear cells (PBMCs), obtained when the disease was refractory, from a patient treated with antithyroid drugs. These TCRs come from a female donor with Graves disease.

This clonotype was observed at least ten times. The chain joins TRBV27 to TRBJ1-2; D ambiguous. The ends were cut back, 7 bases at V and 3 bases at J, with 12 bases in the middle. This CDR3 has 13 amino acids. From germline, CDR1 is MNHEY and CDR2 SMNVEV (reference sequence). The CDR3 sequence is CASTPGGYYGYTF. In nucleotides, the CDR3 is TGTGCCAGCACCCCGGGTGGATACTATGGCTACACCTTC.

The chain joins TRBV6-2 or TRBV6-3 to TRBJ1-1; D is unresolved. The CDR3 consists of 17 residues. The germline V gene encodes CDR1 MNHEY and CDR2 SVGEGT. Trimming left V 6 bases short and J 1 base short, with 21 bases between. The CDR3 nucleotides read TGTGCCAGCAGGCCCCAGGTGCAACGCCAATGGAACACTGAAGCTTTCTTT. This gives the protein CASRPQVQRQWNTEAFF.

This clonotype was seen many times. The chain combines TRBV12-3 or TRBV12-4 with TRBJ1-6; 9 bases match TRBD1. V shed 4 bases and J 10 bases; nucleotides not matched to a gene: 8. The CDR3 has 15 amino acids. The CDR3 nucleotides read TGTGCCAGCAGTTGGGGACAGGGAGGTGCGTCACCCCTCCACTTT. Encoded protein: CASSWGQGGASPLHF.

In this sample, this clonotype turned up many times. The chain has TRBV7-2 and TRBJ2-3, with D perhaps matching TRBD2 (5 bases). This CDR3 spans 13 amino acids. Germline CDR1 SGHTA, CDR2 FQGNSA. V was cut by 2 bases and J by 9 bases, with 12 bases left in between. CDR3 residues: CASSLSPGETQYF. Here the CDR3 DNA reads TGTGCCAGCAGCTTATCCCCCGGGGAGACGCAGTATTTT.

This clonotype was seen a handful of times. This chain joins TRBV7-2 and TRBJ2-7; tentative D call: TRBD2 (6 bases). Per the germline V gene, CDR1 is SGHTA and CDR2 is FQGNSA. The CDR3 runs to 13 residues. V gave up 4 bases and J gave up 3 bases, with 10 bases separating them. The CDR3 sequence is CASSSWTNYEQYF. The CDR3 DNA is TGTGCCAGCAGCTCATGGACTAACTACGAGCAGTACTTC.

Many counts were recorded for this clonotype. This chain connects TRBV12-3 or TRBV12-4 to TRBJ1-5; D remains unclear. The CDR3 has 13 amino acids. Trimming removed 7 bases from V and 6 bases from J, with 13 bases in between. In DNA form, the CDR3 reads TGTGCCAGCACGGCAGGACGAGGTCAGCCCCAGCATTTT. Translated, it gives CASTAGRGQPQHF.

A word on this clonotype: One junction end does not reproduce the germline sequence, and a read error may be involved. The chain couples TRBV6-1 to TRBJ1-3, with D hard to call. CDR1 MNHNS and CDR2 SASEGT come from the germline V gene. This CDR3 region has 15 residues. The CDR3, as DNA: TGTGCCAGCAGTCGGACGGGCAAGGCTGGAAGCACCATATATTTT. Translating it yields CASSRTGKAGSTIYF.

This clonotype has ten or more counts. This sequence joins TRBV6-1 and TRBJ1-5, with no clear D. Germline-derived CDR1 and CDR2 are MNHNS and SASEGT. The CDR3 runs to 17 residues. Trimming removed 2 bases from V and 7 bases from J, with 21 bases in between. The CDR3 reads CASSERGYLGLDQPQHF. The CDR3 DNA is TGTGCCAGCAGTGAAAGAGGGTACTTAGGCCTTGACCAGCCCCAGCATTTT.

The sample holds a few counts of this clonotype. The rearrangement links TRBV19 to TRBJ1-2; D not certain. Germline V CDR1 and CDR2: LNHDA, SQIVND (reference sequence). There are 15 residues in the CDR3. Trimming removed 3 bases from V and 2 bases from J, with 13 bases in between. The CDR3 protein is CASSIRAEFNYGYTF. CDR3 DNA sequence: TGTGCCAGTAGTATTCGAGCAGAATTCAACTATGGCTACACCTTC.

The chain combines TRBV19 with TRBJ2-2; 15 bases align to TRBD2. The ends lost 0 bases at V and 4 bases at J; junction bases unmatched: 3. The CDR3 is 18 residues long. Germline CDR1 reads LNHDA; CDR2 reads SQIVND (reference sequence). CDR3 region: CASSIEGLAGGTTGELFF. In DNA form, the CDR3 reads TGTGCCAGTAGTATAGAGGGACTAGCGGGGGGAACCACCGGGGAGCTGTTTTTT.

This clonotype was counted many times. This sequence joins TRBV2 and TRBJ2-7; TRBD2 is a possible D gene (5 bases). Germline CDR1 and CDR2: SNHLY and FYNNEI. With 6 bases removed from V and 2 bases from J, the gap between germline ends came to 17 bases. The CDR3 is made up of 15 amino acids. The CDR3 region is CASRDSGRPPYEQYF. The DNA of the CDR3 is TGTGCCAGCAGGGACTCCGGACGTCCCCCCTACGAGCAGTACTTC.

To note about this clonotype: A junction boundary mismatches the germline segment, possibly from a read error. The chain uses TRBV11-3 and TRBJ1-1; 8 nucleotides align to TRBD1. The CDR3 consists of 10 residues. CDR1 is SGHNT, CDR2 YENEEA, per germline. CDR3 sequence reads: CPGGGTEAFF. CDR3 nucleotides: TGCCCAGGGGGCGGCACTGAAGCTTTCTTT.

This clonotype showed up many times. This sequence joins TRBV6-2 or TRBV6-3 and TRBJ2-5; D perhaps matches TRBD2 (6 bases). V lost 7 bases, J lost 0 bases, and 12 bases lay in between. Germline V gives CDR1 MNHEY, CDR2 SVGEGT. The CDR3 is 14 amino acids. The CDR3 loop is CASTSRDYQETQYF. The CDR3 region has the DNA TGTGCCAGCACCTCCCGGGACTACCAAGAGACCCAGTACTTC.

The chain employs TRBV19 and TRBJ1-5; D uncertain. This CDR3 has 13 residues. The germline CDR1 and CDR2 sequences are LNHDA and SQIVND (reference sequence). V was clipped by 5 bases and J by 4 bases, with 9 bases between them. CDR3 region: CASSEQQNQPQHF. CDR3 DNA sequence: TGTGCCAGTAGTGAACAGCAGAATCAGCCCCAGCATTTT.

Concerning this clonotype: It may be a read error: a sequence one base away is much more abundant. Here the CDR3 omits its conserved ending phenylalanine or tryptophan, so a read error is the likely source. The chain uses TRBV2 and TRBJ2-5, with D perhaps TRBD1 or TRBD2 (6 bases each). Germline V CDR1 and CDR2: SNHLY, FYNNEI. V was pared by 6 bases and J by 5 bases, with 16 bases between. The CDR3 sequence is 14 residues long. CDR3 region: CASSLGGSGETQYS. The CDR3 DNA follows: TGTGCCAGCAGCTTAGGGGGGTCGGGGGAGACCCAGTACTCC.

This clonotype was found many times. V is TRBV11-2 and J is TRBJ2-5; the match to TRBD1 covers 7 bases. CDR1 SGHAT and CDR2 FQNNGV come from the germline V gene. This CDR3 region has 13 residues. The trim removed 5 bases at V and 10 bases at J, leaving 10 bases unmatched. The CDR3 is CASSLGDSWGQYF. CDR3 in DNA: TGTGCCAGCAGCCTGGGGGACAGCTGGGGCCAGTACTTC.

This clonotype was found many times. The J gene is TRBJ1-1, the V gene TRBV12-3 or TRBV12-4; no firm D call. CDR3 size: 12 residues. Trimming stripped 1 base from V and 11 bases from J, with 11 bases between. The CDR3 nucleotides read TGTGCCAGCAGTTTAGACAACCGGGATGCTTTCTTT. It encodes CASSLDNRDAFF.

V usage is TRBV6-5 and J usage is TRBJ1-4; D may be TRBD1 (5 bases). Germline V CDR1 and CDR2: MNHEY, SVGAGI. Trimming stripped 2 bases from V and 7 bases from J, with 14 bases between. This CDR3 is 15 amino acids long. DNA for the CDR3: TGTGCCAGCAGTTACCTGGCAGGGACGGGTGAAAAACTGTTTTTT. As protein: CASSYLAGTGEKLFF.

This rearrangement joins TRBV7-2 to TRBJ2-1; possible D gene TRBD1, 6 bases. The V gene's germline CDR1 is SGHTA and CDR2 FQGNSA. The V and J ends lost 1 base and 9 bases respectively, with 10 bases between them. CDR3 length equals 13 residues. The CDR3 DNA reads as TGTGCCAGCAGCTTAGTTAGGGGGAGTGAGCAGTTCTTC. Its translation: CASSLVRGSEQFF.

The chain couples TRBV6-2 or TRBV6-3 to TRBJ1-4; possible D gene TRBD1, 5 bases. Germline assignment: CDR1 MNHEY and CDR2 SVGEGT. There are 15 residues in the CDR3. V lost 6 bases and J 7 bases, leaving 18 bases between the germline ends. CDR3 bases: TGTGCCAGCAGAGGGGTGGTGAGGGAAAGTGAAAAACTGTTTTTT. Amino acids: CASRGVVRESEKLFF.

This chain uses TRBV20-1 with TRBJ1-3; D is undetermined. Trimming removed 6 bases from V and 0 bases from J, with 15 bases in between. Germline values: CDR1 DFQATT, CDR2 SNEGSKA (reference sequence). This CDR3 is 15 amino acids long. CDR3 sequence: CSAADGTSSGNTIYF. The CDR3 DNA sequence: TGCAGTGCCGCCGACGGTACTAGCTCTGGAAACACCATATATTTT.

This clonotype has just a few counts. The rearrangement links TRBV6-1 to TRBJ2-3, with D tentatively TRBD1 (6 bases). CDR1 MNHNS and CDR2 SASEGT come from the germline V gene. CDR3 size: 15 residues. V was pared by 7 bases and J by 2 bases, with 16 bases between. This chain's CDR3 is CASNPGTRDTDTQYF. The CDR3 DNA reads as TGTGCCAGCAACCCGGGGACACGGGACACAGATACGCAGTATTTT.

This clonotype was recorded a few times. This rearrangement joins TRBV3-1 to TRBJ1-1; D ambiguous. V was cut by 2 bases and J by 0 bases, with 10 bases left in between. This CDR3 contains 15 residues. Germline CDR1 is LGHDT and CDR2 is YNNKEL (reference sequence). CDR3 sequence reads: CASSQKRNLNTEAFF. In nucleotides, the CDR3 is TGTGCCAGCAGCCAAAAGAGGAACTTGAACACTGAAGCTTTCTTT. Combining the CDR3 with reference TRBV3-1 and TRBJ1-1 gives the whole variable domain DTAVSQTPKYLVTQMGNDKSIKCEQNLGHDTMYWYKQDSKKFLKIMFSYNNKELIINETVPNRFSPKSPDKAHLNLHINSLELGDSAVYFCASSQKRNLNTEAFFGQGTRLTVV.

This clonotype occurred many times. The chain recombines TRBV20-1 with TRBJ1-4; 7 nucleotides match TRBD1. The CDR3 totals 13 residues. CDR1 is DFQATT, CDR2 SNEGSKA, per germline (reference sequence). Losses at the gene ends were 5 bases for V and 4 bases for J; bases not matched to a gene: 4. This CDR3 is CSAVGTVNEKLFF. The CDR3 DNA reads TGCAGTGCTGTCGGGACAGTTAATGAAAAACTGTTTTTT.

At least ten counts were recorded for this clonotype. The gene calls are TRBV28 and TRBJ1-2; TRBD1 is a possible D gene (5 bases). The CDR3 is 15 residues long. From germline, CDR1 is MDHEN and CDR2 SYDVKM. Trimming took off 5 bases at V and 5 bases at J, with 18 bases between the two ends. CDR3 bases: TGTGCCAGCAGTCCATCCCCCGGGACGGAATATGGCTACACCTTC. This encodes CASSPSPGTEYGYTF.

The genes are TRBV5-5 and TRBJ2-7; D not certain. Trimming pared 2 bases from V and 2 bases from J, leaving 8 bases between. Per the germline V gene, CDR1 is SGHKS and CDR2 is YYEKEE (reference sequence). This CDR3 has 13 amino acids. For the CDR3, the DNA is TGTGCCAGCAGCTTTTACGGAGCCTACGAGCAGTACTTC. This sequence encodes CASSFYGAYEQYF.

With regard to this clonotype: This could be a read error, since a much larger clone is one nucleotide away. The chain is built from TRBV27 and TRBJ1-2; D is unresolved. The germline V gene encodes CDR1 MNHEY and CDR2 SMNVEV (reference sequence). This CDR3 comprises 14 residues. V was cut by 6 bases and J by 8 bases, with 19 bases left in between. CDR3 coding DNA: TGTGCCAGCAGCAAACACGGGGTAGATCTGGGCTACACCTTC. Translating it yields CASSKHGVDLGYTF.

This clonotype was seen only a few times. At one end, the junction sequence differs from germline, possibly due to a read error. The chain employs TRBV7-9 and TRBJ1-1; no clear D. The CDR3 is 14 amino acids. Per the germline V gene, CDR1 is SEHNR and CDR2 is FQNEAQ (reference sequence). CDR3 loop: CASVDSGGNTEAFF. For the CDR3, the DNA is TGTGCCAGCGTTGACTCCGGAGGTAACACTGAGGCTTTCTTT.

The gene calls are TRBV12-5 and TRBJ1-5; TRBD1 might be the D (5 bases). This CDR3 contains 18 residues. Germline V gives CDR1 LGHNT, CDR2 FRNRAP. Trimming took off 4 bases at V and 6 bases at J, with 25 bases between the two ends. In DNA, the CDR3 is TGTGCTAGTGGTTCTTCCCGGGGGGGGGGGGATATCGGTCAGCCCCAGCATTTT. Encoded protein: CASGSSRGGGDIGQPQHF.

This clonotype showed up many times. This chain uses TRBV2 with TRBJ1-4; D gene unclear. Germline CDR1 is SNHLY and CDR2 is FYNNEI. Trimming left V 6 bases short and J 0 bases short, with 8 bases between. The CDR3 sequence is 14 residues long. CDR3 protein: CASRSTPTNEKLFF. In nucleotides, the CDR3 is TGTGCCAGCAGGAGCACCCCAACTAATGAAAAACTGTTTTTT.